A single sample is the source of the 22 T cell receptor beta chains below, sequenced in a study of blood T cell repertoires in COVID-19. TCRdb's table, derived via immunoSEQ multiplex PCR, lists solely in-frame clones and lacks some. Seen here are about 98,000 clones, more than 75% observed once, and the top ten hold 10%. Sequenced sample: peripheral blood. These receptors came from a man in his forties or fifties with acute or convalescent COVID-19.

V is TRBV10-2 and J is TRBJ2-7, with 7 positions matching TRBD1. Germline V CDR1 and CDR2: WSHSY, SAAADI. Trimming at V came to 0 bases and at J to 2 bases, leaving 4 bases not matched to a gene. The CDR3 spans 15 residues. The chain's CDR3 is CASSESNRGTYEQYF. The DNA of the CDR3 is TGCGCCAGCAGTGAGTCTAACAGGGGCACCTACGAGCAGTACTTC.

The V gene is TRBV15, the J gene TRBJ2-1, with D tentatively TRBD1 (6 bases). V lost 4 bases to trimming and J lost 8 bases, with 9 bases between them. Germline CDR1 is LNHNV and CDR2 is YYDKDF (reference sequence). There are 12 residues in the CDR3. The CDR3 coding sequence is TGTGCCACCAGCACTCAGGGGCATGAGCAGTTCTTC. As protein: CATSTQGHEQFF.

The V gene is TRBV5-8, the J gene TRBJ2-7; maybe TRBD1 (6 bases). V was shortened by 2 bases and J by 2 bases, with 14 bases between the two germline ends. Germline V CDR1 and CDR2: SGHTS, YDEGEE. The CDR3 has 15 amino acids. The DNA of the CDR3 is TGTGCCAGCAGCTTTCCGGACAGAGCGCCCTACGAGCAGTACTTC. Its translation is CASSFPDRAPYEQYF.

The chain combines TRBV2 with TRBJ1-2; perhaps TRBD1 as D (6 bases). From germline, CDR1 is SNHLY and CDR2 FYNNEI. The length of the CDR3 is 15 residues. V lost 4 bases and J lost 8, with 20 bases in between. This CDR3 is CASSAQLGGPSGYTF. The CDR3 DNA reads TGTGCCAGCAGTGCGCAGTTAGGGGGTCCATCAGGCTACACCTTC.

The chain links TRBV6-1 to TRBJ2-1; tentative D call: TRBD2 (5 bases). Deletions cut 3 bases from V and 7 bases from J, with 16 bases between. This CDR3 has 15 amino acids. Germline-derived CDR1 and CDR2 are MNHNS and SASEGT. In nucleotides, the CDR3 is TGTGCCAGCAGTGATACGGGGTTGGGGAAAAATGAGCAGTTCTTC. Its translation: CASSDTGLGKNEQFF.

This chain connects TRBV14 to TRBJ1-1; D is possibly TRBD1 (5 bases). The CDR3 is 16 residues long. V was clipped by 1 base and J by 5 bases, with 17 bases between them. Germline V gene lookup returns CDR1 SGHDN and CDR2 FVKESK. This chain's CDR3 is CASSQAPLGVGTEAFF. The CDR3 DNA sequence: TGTGCCAGCAGCCAAGCCCCCCTAGGGGTAGGGACTGAAGCTTTCTTT. Full variable domain (missing parts from reference TRBV14 and TRBJ1-1): EAGVTQFPSHSVIEKGQTVTLRCDPISGHDNLYWYRRVMGKEIKFLLHFVKESKQDESGMPNNRFLAERTGGTYSTLKVQPAELEDSGVYFCASSQAPLGVGTEAFFGQGTRLTVV.

The chain is built from TRBV20-1 and TRBJ1-2; D perhaps matches TRBD1 (6 bases). V was trimmed by 3 bases and J by 6 bases, leaving 20 bases between them. This CDR3 region has 15 residues. In germline, CDR1 is DFQATT, CDR2 SNEGSKA (reference sequence). The DNA for the CDR3 is TGCAGTGCTAGTGATCCGGGACACAAACGAGATGGCTACACCTTC. It codes for CSASDPGHKRDGYTF.

This chain links TRBV6-5 with TRBJ1-2, with D tentatively TRBD1 (5 bases). CDR3 length: 14 residues. Trimming left V 0 bases short and J 7 bases short, with 12 bases between. From germline, CDR1 is MNHEY and CDR2 SVGAGI. This CDR3 is CASSYSRGARGYTF. For the CDR3, the DNA is TGTGCCAGCAGTTACTCTAGGGGCGCACGTGGCTACACCTTC.

This chain links TRBV6-5 with TRBJ1-2; 7 nucleotides line up with TRBD1. CDR1 and CDR2 from the germline V gene are MNHEY and SVGAGI. The ends lost 10 bases at V and 4 bases at J; junction bases unmatched: 15. CDR3 length equals 15 residues. The CDR3 protein is CATILNTGVSYGYTF. As DNA, the CDR3 is TGTGCCACCATACTTAATACAGGGGTGAGCTATGGCTACACCTTC.

This chain links TRBV10-3 with TRBJ1-1, with D hard to call. This CDR3 comprises 14 residues. Germline V CDR1 and CDR2: ENHRY, SYGVKD. Trimming took off 0 bases at V and 7 bases at J, with 12 bases between the two ends. For the CDR3, the DNA is TGTGCCATCAGTGAGTCTGGCACGGGATTTGAAGCTTTCTTT. This encodes CAISESGTGFEAFF.

The V call is TRBV27, the J call TRBJ1-6; D is undetermined. V gave up 0 bases and J gave up 5 bases, with 8 bases separating them. CDR1 is MNHEY, CDR2 SMNVEV, per germline (reference sequence). This CDR3 contains 15 residues. The CDR3 reads CASSLSRGHNSPLHF. Here the CDR3 DNA reads TGTGCCAGCAGTTTATCGCGGGGTCATAATTCACCCCTCCACTTT.

This clone was observed once. At one of its ends the junction is not consistent with the germline gene, which may arise from a read error. V usage is TRBV12-3 or TRBV12-4 and J usage is TRBJ2-7; 7 bases agree with TRBD1. The CDR3 runs 13 residues. The CDR3 region is CASRLGQAYEQYF. Here the CDR3 DNA reads TGTGCCAGCAGGTTAGGACAGGCCTACGAGCAGTACTTC.

The V call is TRBV19, the J call TRBJ1-6, with 7 bases that match TRBD1. V was pared by 6 bases and J by 6 bases, with 8 bases of the junction left unmatched. The length of the CDR3 is 15 residues. The germline CDR1 and CDR2 sequences are LNHDA and SQIVND (reference sequence). The CDR3 nucleotides read TGTGCCAGTAGAAGACAGGGAGTAGGTAATTCACCCCTCCACTTT. This encodes CASRRQGVGNSPLHF.

V usage is TRBV5-5 and J usage is TRBJ2-7, with D possibly TRBD1 on 6 matching bases. Per the germline V gene, CDR1 is SGHKS and CDR2 is YYEKEE (reference sequence). This CDR3 has 15 residues. The V end was cut by 6 bases, the J end by 3 bases, with 19 bases between. CDR3 nucleotide sequence: TGTGCCAGCACCCGCGATGACAGGAGAAACTACGAGCAGTACTTC. Protein: CASTRDDRRNYEQYF. Using reference TRBV5-5 and TRBJ2-7 for the parts outside the CDR3, the full variable domain is DAGVTQSPTHLIKTRGQQVTLRCSPISGHKSVSWYQQVLGQGPQFIFQYYEKEERGRGNFPDRFSARQFPNYSSELNVNALLLGDSALYLCASTRDDRRNYEQYFGPGTRLTVT.

This chain uses TRBV19 with TRBJ2-1; D gene uncertain. V lost 3 bases and J 3 bases, leaving 9 bases between the germline ends. Germline CDR1 reads LNHDA; CDR2 reads SQIVND (reference sequence). The CDR3 is made up of 14 amino acids. The CDR3 DNA reads TGTGCCAGTAGTATGGTCCCAGTCTACAATGAGCAGTTCTTC. Protein product: CASSMVPVYNEQFF.

CDR3 nucleotides: TGTGCCAGCAGCTTAGTTGGAGGGGATACGCAGTATTTT. The encoded protein is CASSLVGGDTQYF. V usage is TRBV7-9 and J usage is TRBJ2-3; D is perhaps TRBD2 (6 bases). The germline gives CDR1 SEHNR, CDR2 FQNEAQ (reference sequence). The CDR3 extends over 13 amino acids. V lost 1 base, J lost 6 bases, and 8 bases lay in between.

The rearrangement uses TRBV18 and TRBJ2-1; D is uncertain. Germline V gene sequence: CDR1 KGHSH, CDR2 LQKENI. Trimming stripped 0 bases from V and 0 bases from J, with 9 bases between. The CDR3 extends over 16 amino acids. CDR3 residues: CASSPPERISYNEQFF. The CDR3 DNA reads as TGTGCCAGCTCACCACCGGAGCGAATCTCCTACAATGAGCAGTTCTTC.

The chain combines TRBV6-2 or TRBV6-3 with TRBJ2-3; 9 bases are a match to TRBD1. The CDR3 is made up of 23 amino acids. J lost 4 bases, V lost 6 bases, and 32 bases had no gene match. Germline V gene data show CDR1 as MNHEY and CDR2 as SVGEGT. The CDR3 DNA sequence: TGTGCCAGCAGCCCGTTCCGGGACAGGGTTCTCTCCCTCACCACAGGCCCAGCAGATACGCAGTATTTT. Translated: CASSPFRDRVLSLTTGPADTQYF.

This rearrangement joins TRBV27 to TRBJ2-7; 7 nucleotides align to TRBD1. The CDR3 spans 15 residues. V was pared by 2 bases and J by 4 bases, with 8 bases of the junction left unmatched. The germline CDR1 and CDR2 sequences are MNHEY and SMNVEV (reference sequence). The CDR3 DNA reads TGTGCCAGCAGTTTAGGGGGACAGTCTTATTACGAGCAGTACTTC. Protein: CASSLGGQSYYEQYF.

The CDR3 nucleotides are TGTGCCAGCAGCTCCCTACTAGGTTCCTACAATGAGCAGTTCTTC. Amino acids: CASSSLLGSYNEQFF. J is TRBJ2-1 and V is TRBV7-3, with a weak D call TRBD2 (5 bases). This CDR3 is 15 amino acids long. Germline V gives CDR1 SGHTA, CDR2 FQGTGA. Trimming took off 4 bases at V and 1 base at J, with 11 bases between the two ends.

The rearrangement joins TRBV2 to TRBJ1-2; D is perhaps TRBD1 (6 bases). This CDR3 spans 14 amino acids. Germline CDR1 is SNHLY and CDR2 is FYNNEI. V lost 9 bases to trimming and J lost 8 bases, with 22 bases between them. Here the CDR3 DNA reads TGTGCCAGATCCCACCCTCGGGGGGCGCGGGGCTACACCTTC. Its protein product is CARSHPRGARGYTF.

The chain recombines TRBV3-1 (or the pseudogene TRBV3-2) with TRBJ2-1; TRBD2 matches at 16 bases. V dropped 4 bases and J dropped 0; count of bases not matched to a gene: 9. Germline loops: CDR1 LGHDT, CDR2 YNNKEL (reference sequence). The length of the CDR3 is 20 residues. The CDR3 region is CASSRAPGLAGGGSYNEQFF. The CDR3, as DNA: TGTGCCAGCAGCCGCGCGCCGGGACTAGCGGGAGGGGGCTCCTACAATGAGCAGTTCTTC.